This passage covers 9 T cell receptor beta chains from one sample sequenced in a study of PD-1 blockade in mismatch repair-deficient tumors (dated by TCRdb to 2015 to 2018). The sample's time point label, decoded: peripheral blood 12 weeks after first pembrolizumab dose. The receptor library was made with the immunoSEQ multiplex PCR assay. Sourced from immuneACCESS, this table was stored by TCRdb with only in-frame sequences that have V and J called. A share of the clones is absent; for the studies checked, an unresolved V gene accounts for under half, and the remainder has no known explanation. This sample has tens of thousands of clones in its table, and over 70% of those were observed once. In total, the top ten clones hold under 3% of the sample. The sequences come from peripheral blood, collected 12 weeks after starting pembrolizumab. These receptors were collected from an adult with mismatch repair-deficient cancer.

This clone was detected a few times. The V call is TRBV30, the J call TRBJ1-3; D is unresolved. The germline gives CDR1 GTSNPN, CDR2 SVGIG (reference sequence). Trimming left V 4 bases short and J 4 bases short, with 8 bases between. The CDR3 extends over 12 amino acids. The CDR3 DNA is TGTGCCTGGACCGGTCAGGGAAACACCATATATTTT. Translated: CAWTGQGNTIYF.

The genes are TRBV9 and TRBJ1-2, with D uncertain. The germline V gene encodes CDR1 SGDLS and CDR2 YYNGEE. Trimming stripped 4 bases from V and 3 bases from J, with 19 bases between. This CDR3 has 16 amino acids. In DNA, the CDR3 is TGTGCCAGCAGCCATCAAAAGGAGGGCATGGACTATGGCTACACCTTC. Protein: CASSHQKEGMDYGYTF.

The gene calls are TRBV10-3 and TRBJ2-7, with D maybe TRBD2 (6 bases). Germline CDR1 ENHRY, CDR2 SYGVKD. The CDR3 is 16 amino acids. The germline V and J ends were trimmed by 0 bases and 2 bases, with 14 bases remaining between them. CDR3 in amino acids: CAISESSKSGAYEQYF. The CDR3, as DNA: TGTGCCATCAGTGAGTCGAGTAAATCGGGAGCCTACGAGCAGTACTTC.

This rearrangement joins TRBV29-1 to TRBJ2-3, with D perhaps being TRBD1 or TRBD2 (6 bases each). Trimming took 5 bases from V and 4 from J, leaving 10 bases between them. The CDR3 is made up of 12 amino acids. Germline CDR1 reads SQVTM; CDR2 reads ANQGSEA. The CDR3 nucleotides are TGCAGCGTTAGGGGGGTGGCAGATACGCAGTATTTT. Its protein is CSVRGVADTQYF.

The J gene is TRBJ2-1, the V gene TRBV2; 13 bases line up with TRBD2. CDR3 length: 14 residues. Germline values: CDR1 SNHLY, CDR2 FYNNEI. The junction had 3 bases not matched to a gene; V was cut back by 6 bases and J by 7 bases. The CDR3 DNA is TGTGCCAGCAGGGCGGGACTAGCGGGAAATGAGCAGTTCTTC. Its protein is CASRAGLAGNEQFF.

J is TRBJ2-1 and V is TRBV6-5; D is undetermined. Trimming cost V 1 base and J 9 bases, with 10 bases left between them. CDR3 length: 13 amino acids. CDR1 and CDR2 from the germline V gene are MNHEY and SVGAGI. CDR3 residues: CASSYYPGSEQFF. In DNA, the CDR3 is TGTGCCAGCAGTTACTATCCTGGGTCTGAGCAGTTCTTC.

The chain joins TRBV2 to TRBJ2-1; D not certain. V was shortened by 7 bases and J by 0 bases, with 7 bases between the two germline ends. Looked up from germline, CDR1 is SNHLY and CDR2 is FYNNEI. The CDR3 runs 13 residues. CDR3 nucleotide sequence: TGTGCCAGCAATGGTGGCTCCTACAATGAGCAGTTCTTC. Encoded protein: CASNGGSYNEQFF.

V usage is TRBV7-2 and J usage is TRBJ2-3; the D gene could be TRBD1 or TRBD2 (5 bases each). The CDR3 has 18 residues. The V and J ends lost 2 bases and 2 bases respectively, with 20 bases between them. The V gene's germline CDR1 is SGHTA and CDR2 FQGNSA. This chain's CDR3 is CASSLWDDELGTTDTQYF. The CDR3 nucleotides read TGTGCCAGCAGCTTATGGGACGATGAGCTCGGAACCACAGATACGCAGTATTTT.

This rearrangement joins TRBV7-3 to TRBJ2-1, with 11 bases fitting TRBD2. Germline CDR1 SGHTA, CDR2 FQGTGA. This CDR3 region has 16 residues. The V segment lost 5 bases and the J segment 7 bases; nucleotides outside the gene matches: 10. CDR3 amino acids: CASSGLAGGPLNEQFF. CDR3 nucleotides: TGTGCCAGCAGCGGGTTAGCGGGAGGGCCTTTGAATGAGCAGTTCTTC.